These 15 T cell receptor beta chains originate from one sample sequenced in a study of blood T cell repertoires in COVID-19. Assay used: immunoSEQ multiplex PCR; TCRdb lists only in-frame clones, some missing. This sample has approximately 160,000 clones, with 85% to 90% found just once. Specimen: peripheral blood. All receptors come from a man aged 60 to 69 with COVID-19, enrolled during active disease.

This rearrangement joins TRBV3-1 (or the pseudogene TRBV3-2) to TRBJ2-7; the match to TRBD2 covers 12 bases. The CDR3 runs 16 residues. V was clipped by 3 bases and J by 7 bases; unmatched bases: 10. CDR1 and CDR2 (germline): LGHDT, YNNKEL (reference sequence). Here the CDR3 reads CASSHLASGGAWEQYF. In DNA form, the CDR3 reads TGTGCCAGCAGCCACCTAGCTAGCGGGGGGGCTTGGGAGCAGTACTTC.

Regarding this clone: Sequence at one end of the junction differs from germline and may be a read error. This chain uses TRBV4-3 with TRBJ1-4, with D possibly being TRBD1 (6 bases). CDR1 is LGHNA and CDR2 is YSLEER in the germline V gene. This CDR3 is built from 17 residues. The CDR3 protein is CASNQAYPGRGNEKLFF. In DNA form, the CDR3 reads TGCGCCAGCAACCAAGCGTATCCGGGGAGGGGGAACGAAAAACTGTTTTTT.

The CDR3 here is CASREGNIWGNQPQHF. The CDR3 DNA reads as TGTGCCAGCAGGGAGGGGAACATCTGGGGAAATCAGCCCCAGCATTTT. V and J are TRBV28 and TRBJ1-5; TRBD1 is a possible D gene (5 bases). CDR1 MDHEN and CDR2 SYDVKM come from the germline V gene. V dropped 6 bases and J dropped 4 bases, with 19 bases sitting between them. This CDR3 comprises 16 residues.

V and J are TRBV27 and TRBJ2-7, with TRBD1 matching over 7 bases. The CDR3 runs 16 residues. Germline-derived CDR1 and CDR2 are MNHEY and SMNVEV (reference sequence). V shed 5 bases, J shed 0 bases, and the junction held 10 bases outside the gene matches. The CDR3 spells CASSARQGAFSYEQYF. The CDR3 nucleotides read TGTGCCAGCAGTGCACGACAGGGAGCCTTCTCCTACGAGCAGTACTTC.

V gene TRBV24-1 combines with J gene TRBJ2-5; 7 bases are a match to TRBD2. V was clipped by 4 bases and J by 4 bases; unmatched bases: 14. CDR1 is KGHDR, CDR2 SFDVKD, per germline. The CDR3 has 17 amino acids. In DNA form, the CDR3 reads TGTGCCACCAGTGACCGCGGGGGAGCGGGAAGAGGAGAGACCCAGTACTTC. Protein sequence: CATSDRGGAGRGETQYF.

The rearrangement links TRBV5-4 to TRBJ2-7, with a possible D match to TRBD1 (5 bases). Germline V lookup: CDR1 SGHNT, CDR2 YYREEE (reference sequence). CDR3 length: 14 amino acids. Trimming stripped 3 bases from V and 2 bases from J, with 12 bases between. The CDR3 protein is CASSSGNPPYEQYF. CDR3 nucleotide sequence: TGTGCCAGCAGCTCAGGGAACCCACCCTACGAGCAGTACTTC.

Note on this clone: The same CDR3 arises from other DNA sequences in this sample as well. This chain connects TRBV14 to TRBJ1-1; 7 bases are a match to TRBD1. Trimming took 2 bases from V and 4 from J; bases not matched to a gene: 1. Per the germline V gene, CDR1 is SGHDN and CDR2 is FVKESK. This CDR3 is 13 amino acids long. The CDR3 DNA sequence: TGTGCCAGCAGCCAATACAGGGGCACTGAAGCTTTCTTT. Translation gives CASSQYRGTEAFF.

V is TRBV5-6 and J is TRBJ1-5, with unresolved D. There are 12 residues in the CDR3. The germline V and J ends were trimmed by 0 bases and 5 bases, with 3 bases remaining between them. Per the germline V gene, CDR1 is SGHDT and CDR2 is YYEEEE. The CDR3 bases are TGTGCCAGCAGCTTGGCGGATCAGCCCCAGCATTTT. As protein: CASSLADQPQHF.

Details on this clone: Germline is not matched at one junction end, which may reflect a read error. The CDR3, as DNA: TGTGCTAGCAGTTCCGGGACTAGCGTTTCGGGCGAGCAGTTCTTC. Its protein product is CASSSGTSVSGEQFF. The chain uses TRBV7-7 and TRBJ2-1; 10 nucleotides agree with TRBD2. Germline V gives CDR1 SSHAT, CDR2 FNYEAQ (reference sequence). This CDR3 has 15 residues.

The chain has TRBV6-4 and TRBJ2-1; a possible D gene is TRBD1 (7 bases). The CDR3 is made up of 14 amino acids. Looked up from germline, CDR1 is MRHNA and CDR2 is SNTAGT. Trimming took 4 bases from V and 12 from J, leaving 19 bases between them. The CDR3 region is CASSALEGARVQFF. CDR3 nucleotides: TGTGCCAGCAGTGCCCTGGAGGGGGCGCGAGTGCAGTTCTTC.

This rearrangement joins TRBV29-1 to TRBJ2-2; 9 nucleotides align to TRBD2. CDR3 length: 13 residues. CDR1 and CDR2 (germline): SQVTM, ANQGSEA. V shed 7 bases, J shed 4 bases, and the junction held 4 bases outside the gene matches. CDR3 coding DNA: TGCAGCGCAAGCGGGGGGTCCACCGGGGAGCTGTTTTTT. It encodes CSASGGSTGELFF.

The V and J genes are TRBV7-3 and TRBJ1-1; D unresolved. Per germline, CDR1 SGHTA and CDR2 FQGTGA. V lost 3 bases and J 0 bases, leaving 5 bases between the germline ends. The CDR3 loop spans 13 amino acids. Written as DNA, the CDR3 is TGTGCCAGCAGCTTGGAGATGAACACTGAAGCTTTCTTT. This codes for CASSLEMNTEAFF.

The CDR3 protein is CATSRGGAGANYGYTF. Written as DNA, the CDR3 is TGTGCCACCAGCAGGGGCGGGGCAGGAGCTAACTATGGCTACACCTTC. The rearrangement joins TRBV15 to TRBJ1-2; a possible D gene is TRBD1 (5 bases). V was trimmed by 3 bases and J by 0 bases, leaving 14 bases between them. CDR3 length equals 16 residues. CDR1 is LNHNV and CDR2 is YYDKDF in the germline V gene (reference sequence).

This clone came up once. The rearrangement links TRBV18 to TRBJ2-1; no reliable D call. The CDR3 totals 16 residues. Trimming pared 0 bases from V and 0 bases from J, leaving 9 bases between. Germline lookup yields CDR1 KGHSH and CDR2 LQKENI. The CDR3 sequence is CASSPPSGGSYNEQFF. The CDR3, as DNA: TGTGCCAGCTCACCACCTTCTGGCGGCTCCTACAATGAGCAGTTCTTC.

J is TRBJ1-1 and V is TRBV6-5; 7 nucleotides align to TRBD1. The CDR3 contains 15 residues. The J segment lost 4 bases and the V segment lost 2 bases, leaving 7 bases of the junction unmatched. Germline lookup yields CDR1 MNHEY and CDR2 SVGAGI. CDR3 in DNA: TGTGCCAGCAGTTACCGACAGGGATGGGGCACTGAAGCTTTCTTT. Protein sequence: CASSYRQGWGTEAFF.